These T cell receptor beta chains were read from a single sample in a study of breast tumors, draining lymph nodes, adjacent tissues. Using its own MiXCR run on the multiplex PCR reads, TCRdb lists one record per CDR3 protein. Among approximately 280,000 distinct CDR3 sequences listed, 30% were seen once. Sample: axillary lymph node tissue. The receptors here all came from a female donor with breast cancer. Some clones in this sample may be carry-over from other donors' samples. Both conserved end residues are part of each CDR3. Each record gives: clone size, D gene, J gene, V gene, CDR3 protein, CDR3 DNA. A D gene is named only where the DNA matches it firmly. Size is omitted from some rows. Given values are once, few, many or a class for expanded clones.

NA,TRBD2,TRBJ2-7,TRBV28,CASRGLAGESEQYF,TGTGCCAGCAGGGGACTAGCGGGAGAATCCGAGCAGTACTTC
many,TRBD1,TRBJ2-7,TRBV6-4,CASSATGTGGNEQYF,TGTGCCAGCAGTGCCACCGGAACAGGGGGCAACGAGCAGTACTTC
many,NA,TRBJ2-3,TRBV7-8,CASSQSSLPSSTQYF,TGTGCCAGCAGCCAGTCCAGCCTCCCTAGCTCTACGCAGTATTTT
many,TRBD2,TRBJ2-7,TRBV7-7,CASSPALAGGGGEQYF,TGTGCTAGCAGCCCTGCTCTAGCGGGAGGGGGGGGCGAGCAGTACTTC
many,TRBD2,TRBJ2-1,TRBV20-1,CSAPTSGANNEQFF,TGCAGTGCTCCGACTAGCGGGGCAAACAATGAGCAGTTCTTC
few,NA,TRBJ1-6,TRBV6-5,CASSYSLTASSYNSPLHF,TGTGCCAGCAGTTACTCTCTGACAGCGAGCTCCTATAATTCACCCCTCCACTTT
many,NA,TRBJ1-3,TRBV2,CASNRQEGNTIYF,TGTGCCAGCAATCGACAGGAGGGAAACACCATATATTTT
NA,NA,TRBJ2-5,TRBV3-2,CASSQDRLGTLEETQYF,TGTGCCAGCAGCCAAGATCGATTGGGGACGTTGGAGGAGACCCAGTACTTC
many,NA,TRBJ1-6,TRBV14,CASSQGGGSPLHF,TGTGCCAGCAGCCAAGGTGGGGGTTCACCCCTCCACTTT
many,NA,TRBJ2-1,TRBV3-1,CASSLLSSYNEQFF,TGTGCCAGCAGCCTTCTCAGCTCCTACAATGAGCAGTTCTTC
NA,TRBD1,TRBJ2-1,TRBV15,CATSRPTGGGEQFF,TGTGCCACCAGCAGACCTACAGGGGGCGGTGAGCAGTTCTTC
many,NA,TRBJ2-5,TRBV7-8,CASSPGARETQYF,TGTGCCAGCAGCCCCGGGGCCCGGGAGACCCAGTACTTC
many,TRBD1,TRBJ1-2,TRBV20-1,CSAHRGNNYGYTF,TGCAGTGCACACAGGGGAAATAACTATGGCTACACCTTC
few,TRBD1,TRBJ2-7,TRBV30,CAWRQTDRGLGEQYF,TGTGCCTGGAGACAAACGGACAGGGGGTTGGGCGAGCAGTACTTC
NA,TRBD2,TRBJ2-5,TRBV11-1,CAGSLQWTSGGETQYF,TGTGCCGGCAGCTTACAATGGACTAGCGGGGGAGAGACCCAGTACTTC
many,NA,TRBJ2-3,TRBV19,CASSIGPGTTDTQYF,TGTGCCAGTAGTATTGGGCCGGGAACCACAGATACGCAGTATTTT
many,TRBD2,TRBJ2-7,TRBV10-1,CASSESLAGVYEQYF,TGCGCCAGCAGTGAGTCCCTAGCGGGGGTCTACGAGCAGTACTTC
NA,NA,TRBJ2-1,TRBV19,CVSSILGNEQFF,TGTGTCAGTAGTATCCTAGGGAATGAGCAGTTCTTC
NA,TRBD2,TRBJ2-1,TRBV2,CASSEAGLAGGNEQFF,TGTGCCAGCAGTGAAGCGGGACTAGCGGGAGGGAATGAGCAGTTCTTC
many,TRBD2,TRBJ2-1,TRBV9,CASSVLAGGRYEQFF,TGTGCCAGCAGCGTATTAGCGGGAGGGAGGTATGAGCAGTTCTTC
many,NA,TRBJ1-6,TRBV7-9,CASSPPGSNSPLHF,TGTGCCAGCAGCCCCCCCGGGAGTAATTCACCCCTCCACTTT
many,NA,TRBJ2-7,TRBV9,CASSVAPRVSSYEQYF,TGTGCCAGCAGCGTAGCTCCCCGGGTGTCGTCCTACGAGCAGTACTTC
NA,TRBD2,TRBJ2-1,TRBV11-1,CASSFTGLASLGPNNEQFF,TGTGCCAGCAGCTTCACGGGACTAGCTTCTTTGGGTCCTAACAACGAGCAGTTCTTC
once,NA,TRBJ2-1,TRBV5-1,CASSFRPGACNEQFF,TGTGCCAGCAGCTTTAGGCCAGGGGCTTGCAATGAGCAGTTCTTC
few,NA,TRBJ2-1,TRBV5-4,CASSLGRLGFPRVNEQFF,TGTGCCAGCAGCTTGGGCCGACTAGGTTTCCCCCGGGTCAATGAGCAGTTCTTC
many,NA,TRBJ2-1,TRBV10-1,CASSADNEQFF,TGCGCCAGTTCGGCGGACAATGAGCAGTTCTTC
few,TRBD1,TRBJ2-5,TRBV28,CASGQDRGGGTQYF,TGTGCCAGCGGGCAAGACAGGGGCGGCGGGACCCAGTACTTC
few,NA,TRBJ2-3,TRBV6-1,CASSDPGEGDTQYF,TGTGCCAGCAGTGACCCAGGGGAGGGGGATACGCAGTATTTT
once,NA,TRBJ1-2,TRBV30,CASGRMGSSYTF,TGTGCCTCGGGACGTATGGGGAGTAGCTACACCTTC
NA,NA,TRBJ1-1,TRBV4-1,CASSQLQGSTEAFF,TGCGCCAGCAGCCAACTTCAGGGGAGCACTGAAGCTTTCTTT
many,NA,TRBJ1-3,TRBV9,CASRGQGSGNTIYF,TGTGCCAGCAGGGGACAAGGCTCTGGAAACACCATATATTTT
many,NA,TRBJ2-2,TRBV6-1,CASSFGSGNTGELFF,TGTGCCAGCAGTTTCGGCAGCGGGAACACCGGGGAGCTGTTTTTT
many,NA,TRBJ1-6,TRBV20-1,CSASGGSYNSPLHF,TGCAGTGCTAGTGGAGGCTCCTATAATTCACCCCTCCACTTT
NA,NA,TRBJ1-4,TRBV20-1,CSARPGRVEKLFF,TGCAGTGCTAGACCAGGGAGGGTTGAAAAACTGTTTTTT
many,TRBD1,TRBJ2-5,TRBV4-1,CASSQERATGDKETQYF,TGCGCCAGCAGCCAAGAGCGAGCGACAGGGGATAAAGAGACCCAGTACTTC
many,NA,TRBJ2-2,TRBV19,CASSSQANTGELFF,TGTGCCAGTAGTAGCCAGGCTAACACCGGGGAGCTGTTTTTT
NA,NA,TRBJ2-3,TRBV6-1,CASVASRERTDTQYF,TGTGCCAGCGTTGCGTCCAGGGAACGGACAGATACGCAGTATTTT
NA,NA,TRBJ1-6,TRBV14,CASSQTAANSPLPF,TGTGCCAGTAGCCAAACAGCAGCGAATTCACCCCTCCCCTTT
many,NA,TRBJ2-3,TRBV11-2,CASSLGYGNTDTQYF,TGTGCCAGCAGCTTAGGGTATGGAAACACAGATACGCAGTATTTT
many,NA,TRBJ2-7,TRBV28,CASTGRAYEQYF,TGTGCCAGCACGGGACGAGCCTACGAGCAGTACTTC
once,TRBD1,TRBJ1-4,TRBV2,CASSLQGAARTNEKLFF,TGTGCCAGCAGCTTACAGGGGGCGGCCCGAACTAATGAAAAACTGTTTTTT
NA,NA,TRBJ2-5,TRBV5-4,CASSAEVSQETQYF,TGTGCCAGCAGCGCAGAGGTGTCCCAAGAGACCCAGTACTTC
NA,NA,TRBJ1-1,TRBV7-2,CASSLESGFRNTEAFF,TGTGCCAGCAGCTTAGAATCCGGATTTCGGAACACTGAAGCTTTCTTT
NA,NA,TRBJ1-1,TRBV7-8,CASSLTMNTEAFF,TGTGCCAGCAGCTTAACCATGAACACTGAAGCTTTCTTT
many,NA,TRBJ1-3,TRBV4-1,CASRPSGVAGNTIYF,TGCGCCAGCAGACCAAGTGGGGTGGCTGGAAACACCATATATTTT